Included here is one T cell receptor beta chain sequence, with context. These data come from a study of identical twins. A universal primer site was added by template switching, and unique molecular identifiers were carried by the cDNA. One entry per CDR3 protein results from TCRdb running MiXCR on the 5' RACE reads. The sample yields 1.5 million to 2 million distinct CDR3 sequences, more than 30% seen once. There are 20 residues in the CDR3. The origin of this receptor is a newborn girl in good health. The chain uses TRBV21-1 and TRBJ2-1; the D call in the table, TRBD2, was not verified against the DNA. TRBV21-1 is reported as a pseudogene. Sequences were obtained from cord blood. CDR3 amino acids: CACSKDLTSGGPSSYNEQFF. CDR3 sequence (DNA): TGTGCCTGCAGCAAAGATTTGACTAGCGGGGGCCCAAGCTCCTACAATGAGCAGTTCTTC.